Detailed here is one TCR beta chain. As yet, its antigen is unknown. The CDR3 regions of TCR beta were amplified from RNA transcripts. The HTBI primer set drove a first-round RT-PCR of the TCR CDR3. TCRdb re-derived calls from the multiplex PCR reads in MiXCR, one entry per CDR3 protein. The sample lists about 400,000 distinct CDR3 sequences, around a sixth occurring once. The sample belongs to a study of T cells in Graves' hyperthyroidism and ophthalmopathy. General observations from the study: Most thyroid-expanded clonotypes above 0.001 were also found in blood.

Researchers defined stable Graves' hyperthyroidism as no ophthalmopathy progression within 18 months. More than 9.5 ml fresh peripheral blood yielded the PBMCs. The TCR sequence derives from a woman between 18 and 30 years old with Graves' hyperthyroidism. Sequencing was carried out using blood.

The CDR3 coding sequence is TGTGCCAGCAGCGCCCGGGGGACTAGCGTTACAGATACGCAGTATTTT. This encodes CASSARGTSVTDTQYF. The V call is TRBV9, the J call TRBJ2-3; 10 nucleotides line up with TRBD2. The CDR3 runs to 16 residues. Germline CDR1 is SGDLS and CDR2 is YYNGEE. V was pared by 3 bases and J by 3 bases, with 7 bases of the junction left unmatched. Full variable domain (rest looked up from reference TRBV9 and TRBJ2-3): DSGVTQTPKHLITATGQRVTLRCSPRSGDLSVYWYQQSLDQGLQFLIQYYNGEERAKGNILERFSAQQFPDLHSELNLSSLELGDSALYFCASSARGTSVTDTQYFGPGTRLTVL.